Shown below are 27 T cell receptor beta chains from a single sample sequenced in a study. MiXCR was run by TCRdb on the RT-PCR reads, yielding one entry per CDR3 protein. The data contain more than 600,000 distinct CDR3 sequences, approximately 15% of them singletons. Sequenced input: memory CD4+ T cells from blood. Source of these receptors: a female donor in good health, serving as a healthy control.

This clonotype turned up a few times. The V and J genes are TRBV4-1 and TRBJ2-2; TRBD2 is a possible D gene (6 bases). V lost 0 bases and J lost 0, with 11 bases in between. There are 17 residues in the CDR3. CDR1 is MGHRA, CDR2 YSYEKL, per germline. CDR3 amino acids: CASSQEITGANTGELFF. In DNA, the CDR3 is TGCGCCAGCAGCCAAGAGATAACGGGGGCGAACACCGGGGAGCTGTTTTTT.

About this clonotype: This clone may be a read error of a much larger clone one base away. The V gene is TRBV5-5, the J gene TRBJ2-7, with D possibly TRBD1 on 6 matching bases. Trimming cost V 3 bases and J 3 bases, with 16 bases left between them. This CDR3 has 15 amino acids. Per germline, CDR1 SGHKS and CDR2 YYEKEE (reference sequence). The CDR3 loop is CASSYGQRTVYEQYF. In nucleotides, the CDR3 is TGTGCCAGCAGCTATGGACAGCGCACGGTCTACGAGCAGTACTTC. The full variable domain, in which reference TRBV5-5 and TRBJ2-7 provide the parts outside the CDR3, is DAGVTQSPTHLIKTRGQQVTLRCSPISGHKSVSWYQQVLGQGPQFIFQYYEKEERGRGNFPDRFSARQFPNYSSELNVNALLLGDSALYLCASSYGQRTVYEQYFGPGTRLTVT.

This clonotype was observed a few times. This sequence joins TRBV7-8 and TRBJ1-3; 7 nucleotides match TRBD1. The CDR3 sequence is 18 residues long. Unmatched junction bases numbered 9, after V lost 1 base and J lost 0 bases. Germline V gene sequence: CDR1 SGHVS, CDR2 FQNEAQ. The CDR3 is CASSLDARGSSSGNTIYF. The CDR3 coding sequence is TGTGCCAGCAGCTTAGATGCCAGGGGGTCTTCCTCTGGAAACACCATATATTTT. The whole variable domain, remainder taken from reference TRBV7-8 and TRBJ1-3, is GAGVSQSPRYKVAKRGQDVALRCDPISGHVSLFWYQQALGQGPEFLTYFQNEAQLDKSGLPSDRFFAERPEGSVSTLKIQRTQQEDSAVYLCASSLDARGSSSGNTIYFGEGSWLTVV.

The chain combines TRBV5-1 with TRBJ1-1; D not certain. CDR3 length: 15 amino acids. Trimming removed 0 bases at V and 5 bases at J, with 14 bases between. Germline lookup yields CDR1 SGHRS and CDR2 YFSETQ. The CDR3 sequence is CASSLGDGSGTEAFF. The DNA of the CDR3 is TGCGCCAGCAGCTTGGGAGACGGGTCGGGTACTGAAGCTTTCTTT. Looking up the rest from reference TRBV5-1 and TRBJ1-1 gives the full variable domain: KAGVTQTPRYLIKTRGQQVTLSCSPISGHRSVSWYQQTPGQGLQFLFEYFSETQRNKGNFPGRFSGRQFSNSRSEMNVSTLELGDSALYLCASSLGDGSGTEAFFGQGTRLTVV.

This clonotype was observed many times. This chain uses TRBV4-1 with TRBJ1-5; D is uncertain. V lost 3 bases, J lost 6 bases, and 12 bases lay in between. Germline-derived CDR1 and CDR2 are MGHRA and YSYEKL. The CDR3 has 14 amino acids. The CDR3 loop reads CASSQGTRVQPQHF. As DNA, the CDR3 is TGCGCCAGCAGCCAGGGTACGAGGGTTCAGCCCCAGCATTTT.

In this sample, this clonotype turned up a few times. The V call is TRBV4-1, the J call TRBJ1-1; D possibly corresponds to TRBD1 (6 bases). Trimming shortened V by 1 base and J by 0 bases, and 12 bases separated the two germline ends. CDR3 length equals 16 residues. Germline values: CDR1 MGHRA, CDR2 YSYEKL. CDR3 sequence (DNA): TGCGCCAGCAGCCAAGGCAGGGGCAGTATGAACACTGAAGCTTTCTTT. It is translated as CASSQGRGSMNTEAFF.

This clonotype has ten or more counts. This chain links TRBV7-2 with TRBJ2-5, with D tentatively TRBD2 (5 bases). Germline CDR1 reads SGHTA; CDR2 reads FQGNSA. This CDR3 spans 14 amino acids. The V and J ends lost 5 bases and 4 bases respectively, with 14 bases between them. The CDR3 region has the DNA TGTGCCAGCAGCCCCTCGGCAGGAGGAGAGACCCAGTACTTC. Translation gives CASSPSAGGETQYF.

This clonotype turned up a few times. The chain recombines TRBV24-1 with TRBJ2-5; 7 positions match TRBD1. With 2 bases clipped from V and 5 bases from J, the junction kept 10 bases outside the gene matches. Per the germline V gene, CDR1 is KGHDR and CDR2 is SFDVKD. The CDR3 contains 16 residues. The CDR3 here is CATSDYGQASGETQYF. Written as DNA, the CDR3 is TGTGCCACCAGTGATTACGGACAGGCCTCTGGGGAGACCCAGTACTTC.

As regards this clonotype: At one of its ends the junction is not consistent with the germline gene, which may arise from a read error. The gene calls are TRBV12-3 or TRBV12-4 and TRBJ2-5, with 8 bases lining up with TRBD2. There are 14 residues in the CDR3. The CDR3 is CACSFSGSQETQYF. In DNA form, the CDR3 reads TGTGCCTGCAGTTTCAGCGGGAGCCAAGAGACCCAGTACTTC.

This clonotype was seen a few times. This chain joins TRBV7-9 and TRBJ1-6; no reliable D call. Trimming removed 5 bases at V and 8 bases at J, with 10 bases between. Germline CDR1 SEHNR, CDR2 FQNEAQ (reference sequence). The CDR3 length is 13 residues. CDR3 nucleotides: TGTGCCAGCAGCGACAACAGAGATTCACCCCTCCACTTT. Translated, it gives CASSDNRDSPLHF.

CDR3 sequence reads: CASSPNTF. Here the CDR3 DNA reads TGTGCCAGCAGTCCCAACACCTTC. This chain links TRBV6-5 with TRBJ1-2, with unresolved D. Trimming left V 5 bases short and J 12 bases short, with 4 bases between. The CDR3 loop spans 8 amino acids. Germline-derived CDR1 and CDR2 are MNHEY and SVGAGI.

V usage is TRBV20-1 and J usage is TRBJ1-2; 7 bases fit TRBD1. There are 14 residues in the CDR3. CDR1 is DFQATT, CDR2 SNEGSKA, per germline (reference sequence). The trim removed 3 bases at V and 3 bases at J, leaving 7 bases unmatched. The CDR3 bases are TGCAGTGCTAGCAAGGGACAGCTAGACTATGGCTACACCTTC. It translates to CSASKGQLDYGYTF.

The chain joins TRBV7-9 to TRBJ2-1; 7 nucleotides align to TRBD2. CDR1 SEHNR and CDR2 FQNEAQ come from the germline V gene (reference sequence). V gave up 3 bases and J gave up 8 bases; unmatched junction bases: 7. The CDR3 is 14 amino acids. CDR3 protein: CASSFRASGHEQFF. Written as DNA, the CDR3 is TGTGCCAGCAGCTTTAGGGCTAGCGGCCATGAGCAGTTCTTC.

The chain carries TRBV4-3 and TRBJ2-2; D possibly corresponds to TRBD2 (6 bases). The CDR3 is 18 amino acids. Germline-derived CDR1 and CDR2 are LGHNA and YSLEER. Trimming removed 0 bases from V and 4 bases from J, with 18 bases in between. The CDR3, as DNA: TGCGCCAGCAGCCAAGACCCCTTGGTAGCGGATCGCACCGGGGAGCTGTTTTTT. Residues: CASSQDPLVADRTGELFF.

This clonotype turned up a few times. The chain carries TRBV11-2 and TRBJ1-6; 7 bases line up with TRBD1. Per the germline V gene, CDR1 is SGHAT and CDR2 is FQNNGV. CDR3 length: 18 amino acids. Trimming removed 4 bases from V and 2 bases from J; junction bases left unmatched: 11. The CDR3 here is CASSSPTTGTPYNSPLHF. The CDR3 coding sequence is TGTGCCAGCAGCTCCCCCACGACAGGGACGCCCTATAATTCACCCCTCCACTTT.

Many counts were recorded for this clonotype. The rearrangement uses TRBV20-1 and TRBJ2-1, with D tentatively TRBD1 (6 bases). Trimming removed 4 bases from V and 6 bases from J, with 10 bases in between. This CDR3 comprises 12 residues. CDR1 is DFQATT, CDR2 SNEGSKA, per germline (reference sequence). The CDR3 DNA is TGCAGTGCTATGTTCAGGGGCAATGAGCAGTTCTTC. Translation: CSAMFRGNEQFF.

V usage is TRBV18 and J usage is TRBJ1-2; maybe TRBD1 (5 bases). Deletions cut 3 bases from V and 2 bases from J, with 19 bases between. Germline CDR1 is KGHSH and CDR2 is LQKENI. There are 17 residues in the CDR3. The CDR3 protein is CASSPHPPLTVNYGYTF. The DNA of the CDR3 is TGTGCCAGCTCACCCCACCCCCCGCTGACAGTCAACTATGGCTACACCTTC. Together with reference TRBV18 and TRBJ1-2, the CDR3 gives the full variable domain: NAGVMQNPRHLVRRRGQEARLRCSPMKGHSHVYWYRQLPEEGLKFMVYLQKENIIDESGMPKERFSAEFPKEGPSILRIQQVVRGDSAAYFCASSPHPPLTVNYGYTFGSGTRLTVV.

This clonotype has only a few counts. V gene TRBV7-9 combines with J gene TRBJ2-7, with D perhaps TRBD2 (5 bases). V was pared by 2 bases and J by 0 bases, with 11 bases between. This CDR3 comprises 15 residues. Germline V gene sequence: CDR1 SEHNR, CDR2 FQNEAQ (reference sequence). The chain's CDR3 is CASSLTRGSSYEQYF. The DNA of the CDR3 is TGTGCCAGCAGCTTAACCCGGGGAAGCTCCTACGAGCAGTACTTC.

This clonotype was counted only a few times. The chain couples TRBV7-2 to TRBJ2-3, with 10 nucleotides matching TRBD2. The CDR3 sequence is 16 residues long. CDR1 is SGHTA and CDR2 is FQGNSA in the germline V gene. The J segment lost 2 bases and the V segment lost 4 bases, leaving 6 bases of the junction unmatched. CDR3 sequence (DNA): TGTGCCAGCAGCTATAGCGGGGGGCCGTCCACAGATACGCAGTATTTT. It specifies CASSYSGGPSTDTQYF.

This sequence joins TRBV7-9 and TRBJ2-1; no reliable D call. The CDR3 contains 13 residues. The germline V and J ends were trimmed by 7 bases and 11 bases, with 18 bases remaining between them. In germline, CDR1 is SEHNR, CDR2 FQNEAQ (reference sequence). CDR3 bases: TGTGCCAGCACCGATACACCACCCCCTAAGCAGTTCTTC. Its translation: CASTDTPPPKQFF.

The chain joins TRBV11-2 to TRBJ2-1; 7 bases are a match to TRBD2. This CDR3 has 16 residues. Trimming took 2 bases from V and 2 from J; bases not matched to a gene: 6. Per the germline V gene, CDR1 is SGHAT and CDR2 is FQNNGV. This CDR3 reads CASSLRLAKTYNEQFF. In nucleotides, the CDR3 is TGTGCCAGCAGCTTAAGACTAGCCAAAACCTACAATGAGCAGTTCTTC.

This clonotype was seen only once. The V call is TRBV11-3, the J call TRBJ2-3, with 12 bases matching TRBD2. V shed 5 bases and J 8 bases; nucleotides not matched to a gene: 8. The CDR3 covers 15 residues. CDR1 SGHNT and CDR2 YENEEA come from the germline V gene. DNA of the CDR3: TGTGCCAGCAGCCCGAGGACTAGCGGGATAGTTACGCAGTATTTT. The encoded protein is CASSPRTSGIVTQYF.

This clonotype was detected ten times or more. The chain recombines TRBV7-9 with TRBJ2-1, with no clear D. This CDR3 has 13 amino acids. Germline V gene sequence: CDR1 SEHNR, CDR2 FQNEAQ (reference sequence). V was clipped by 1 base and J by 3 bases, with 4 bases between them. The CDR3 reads CASSLVDYNEQFF. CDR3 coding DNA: TGTGCCAGCAGCTTAGTGGACTACAATGAGCAGTTCTTC. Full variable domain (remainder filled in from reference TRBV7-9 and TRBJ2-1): DTGVSQNPRHKITKRGQNVTFRCDPISEHNRLYWYRQTLGQGPEFLTYFQNEAQLEKSRLLSDRFSAERPKGSFSTLEIQRTEQGDSAMYLCASSLVDYNEQFFGPGTRLTVL.

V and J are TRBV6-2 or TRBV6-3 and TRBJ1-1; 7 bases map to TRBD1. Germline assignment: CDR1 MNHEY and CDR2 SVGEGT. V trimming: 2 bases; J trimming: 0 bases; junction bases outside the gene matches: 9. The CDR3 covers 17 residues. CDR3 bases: TGTGCCAGCAGTTACACCCAGGGGGGAATAATGAACACTGAAGCTTTCTTT. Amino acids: CASSYTQGGIMNTEAFF.

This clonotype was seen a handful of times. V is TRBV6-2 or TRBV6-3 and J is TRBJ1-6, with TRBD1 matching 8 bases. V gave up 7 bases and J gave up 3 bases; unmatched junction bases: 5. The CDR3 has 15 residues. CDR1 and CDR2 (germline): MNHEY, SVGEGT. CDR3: CASTNTGGYNSPLHF. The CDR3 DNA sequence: TGTGCCAGCACCAATACAGGGGGCTATAATTCACCCCTCCACTTT.

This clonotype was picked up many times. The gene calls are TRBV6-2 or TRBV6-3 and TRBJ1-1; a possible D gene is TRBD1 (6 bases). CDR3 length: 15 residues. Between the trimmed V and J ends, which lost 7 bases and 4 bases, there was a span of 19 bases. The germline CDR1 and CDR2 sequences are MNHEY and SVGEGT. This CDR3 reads CASTLGNRESTEAFF. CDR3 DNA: TGTGCCAGCACCCTAGGGAACAGGGAGAGCACTGAAGCTTTCTTT.

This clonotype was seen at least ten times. CDR3 sequence: CASSQLAGGHNEQFF. CDR3 DNA sequence: TGCGCCAGCAGCCAACTAGCGGGGGGGCACAATGAGCAGTTCTTC. The rearrangement links TRBV4-3 to TRBJ2-1, with 12 bases lining up with TRBD2. Losses at the gene ends were 2 bases for V and 5 bases for J; bases not matched to a gene: 1. Germline values: CDR1 LGHNA, CDR2 YSLEER. This CDR3 has 15 amino acids.